A single sample is the source of the 27 T cell receptor beta chains below, sequenced in a study of cytomegalovirus exposure and HLA in healthy donors. 60 Vbeta and 13 Jbeta primers were used in PCR. Profiling relied on immunoSEQ multiplex PCR, and the TCRdb table lists in-frame clones only, not all of them. This sample's clone table lists fewer than 110,000 clones. Specimen: PBMCs. Receptor source: a man aged 40-49 years in good health and CMV-seronegative.

V gene TRBV7-2 combines with J gene TRBJ1-5; 8 bases agree with TRBD1. The CDR3 totals 15 residues. Trimming cost V 3 bases and J 0 bases; bases outside gene matches: 1. Germline CDR1 is SGHTA and CDR2 is FQGNSA. CDR3 bases: TGTGCCAGCAGCTTTGACAGGGGTAGCAATCAGCCCCAGCATTTT. The encoded protein is CASSFDRGSNQPQHF.

For the CDR3, the DNA is TGTGCCAGCAGCTTAGGACAGGGATTCCAAGAGACCCAGTACTTC. It specifies CASSLGQGFQETQYF. The chain combines TRBV7-9 with TRBJ2-5; 7 bases line up with TRBD1. CDR1 is SEHNR, CDR2 FQNEAQ, per germline (reference sequence). The CDR3 consists of 15 residues. With V trimmed by 1 base and J by 1 base, 3 bases remained unmatched.

This sequence joins TRBV7-6 and TRBJ1-3; D is unclear. Trimming took 1 base from V and 2 from J, leaving 9 bases between them. Germline V gene lookup returns CDR1 SGHVS and CDR2 FNYEAQ. The CDR3 is 15 amino acids. DNA of the CDR3: TGTGCCAGCAGCTTAGAACTCTCCCCTGGAAACACCATATATTTT. This sequence encodes CASSLELSPGNTIYF.

This chain links TRBV6-6 with TRBJ2-2; 11 bases line up with TRBD2. Germline V lookup: CDR1 MNHNY, CDR2 SVGAGI (reference sequence). This CDR3 has 16 residues. With 4 bases clipped from V and 2 bases from J, the junction kept 3 bases outside the gene matches. The CDR3 reads CASSFGTSGNTGELFF. The CDR3 DNA is TGTGCCAGCAGTTTTGGGACTAGCGGAAACACCGGGGAGCTGTTTTTT.

The chain's CDR3 is CASSLQIYEQYF. The DNA for the CDR3 is TGTGCCAGCAGCCTACAGATCTACGAGCAGTACTTC. The chain is built from TRBV7-9 and TRBJ2-7; no clear D gene. This CDR3 has 12 amino acids. In germline, CDR1 is SEHNR, CDR2 FQNEAQ (reference sequence). V was cut by 5 bases and J by 3 bases, with 8 bases left in between.

The J gene is TRBJ1-1, the V gene TRBV30; 10 nucleotides agree with TRBD1. The CDR3 consists of 19 residues. The ends lost 3 bases at V and 3 bases at J; junction bases unmatched: 19. CDR1 and CDR2 (germline): GTSNPN, SVGIG (reference sequence). CDR3 nucleotides: TGTGCCTGGAGCCTTTGGTCGGGACAGGGGAGTCAGAGGGACACTGAAGCTTTCTTT. It translates to CAWSLWSGQGSQRDTEAFF.

This sequence joins TRBV28 and TRBJ2-1; perhaps TRBD2 as D (7 bases). Germline values: CDR1 MDHEN, CDR2 SYDVKM. Trimming pared 11 bases from V and 5 bases from J, leaving 19 bases between. The CDR3 runs to 14 residues. The DNA of the CDR3 is TGTGCCTCAGTAGGGGGGACTACCGACAATGAGCAGTTCTTC. As protein: CASVGGTTDNEQFF.

V is TRBV19 and J is TRBJ2-3, with unresolved D. V lost 1 base to trimming and J lost 4 bases, with 3 bases between them. Germline V gene sequence: CDR1 LNHDA, CDR2 SQIVND (reference sequence). This CDR3 region has 12 residues. As DNA, the CDR3 is TGTGCCAGTAGTATAGGGCCAGATACGCAGTATTTT. This gives the protein CASSIGPDTQYF.

The chain employs TRBV4-3 and TRBJ2-7, with TRBD2 matching 7 bases. From germline, CDR1 is LGHNA and CDR2 YSLEER. Trimming cost V 0 bases and J 2 bases; bases outside gene matches: 10. The CDR3 is made up of 17 amino acids. The CDR3 spells CASSQDLTSRTPYEQYF. The CDR3 region has the DNA TGCGCCAGCAGCCAAGACTTGACTAGCAGGACCCCCTACGAGCAGTACTTC.

V is TRBV6-5 and J is TRBJ1-1; D remains unclear. The ends were cut back, 2 bases at V and 8 bases at J, with 6 bases in the middle. The CDR3 sequence is 11 residues long. Germline CDR1 is MNHEY and CDR2 is SVGAGI. The CDR3 bases are TGTGCCAGCAGTTACGGAGCCGAAGCTTTCTTT. The encoded protein is CASSYGAEAFF.

The chain combines TRBV19 with TRBJ1-1; tentative D call: TRBD1 (5 bases). Trimming took 6 bases from V and 3 from J, leaving 17 bases between them. Germline loops: CDR1 LNHDA, CDR2 SQIVND (reference sequence). The CDR3 consists of 15 residues. The CDR3 spells CASRDYQGEDTEAFF. Written as DNA, the CDR3 is TGTGCCAGTAGAGATTATCAGGGCGAGGACACTGAAGCTTTCTTT. Full variable domain (remainder filled in from reference TRBV19 and TRBJ1-1): DGGITQSPKYLFRKEGQNVTLSCEQNLNHDAMYWYRQDPGQGLRLIYYSQIVNDFQKGDIAEGYSVSREKKESFPLTVTSAQKNPTAFYLCASRDYQGEDTEAFFGQGTRLTVV.

The chain links TRBV5-6 to TRBJ1-2; 7 positions agree with TRBD1. This CDR3 contains 14 residues. Looked up from germline, CDR1 is SGHDT and CDR2 is YYEEEE. The trim removed 4 bases at V and 5 bases at J, leaving 8 bases unmatched. This CDR3 is CASSMTGLLYGYTF. The CDR3 coding sequence is TGTGCCAGCAGCATGACAGGGTTACTTTATGGCTACACCTTC.

This chain links TRBV10-3 with TRBJ2-5; D is perhaps TRBD1 (5 bases). The J call may be in error: the DNA end matches TRBJ2-7 better. CDR1 ENHRY and CDR2 SYGVKD come from the germline V gene. CDR3 length: 13 amino acids. CDR3 amino acids: CAISELQEYEQYF. CDR3 in DNA: TGTGCCATCAGTGAGTTACAGGAGTACGAGCAGTACTTC.

The chain combines TRBV5-4 with TRBJ1-2, with unresolved D. Trimming pared 7 bases from V and 3 bases from J, leaving 13 bases between. The CDR3 is 13 residues long. Germline values: CDR1 SGHNT, CDR2 YYREEE (reference sequence). Written as DNA, the CDR3 is TGTGCCAGCTCTTCCCCCGGGGACTATGGCTACACCTTC. Its protein product is CASSSPGDYGYTF.

A remark on this clone: Other DNA variants within this sample encode the same CDR3. The chain links TRBV7-2 to TRBJ1-1, with TRBD1 matching 8 bases. J was trimmed by 8 bases and V by 1 base; bases with no gene match: 9. Germline CDR1 and CDR2: SGHTA and FQGNSA. The CDR3 sequence is 15 residues long. DNA for the CDR3: TGTGCCAGCAGCTTAGATTTTGGGACAGGCAGAGAAGCTTTCTTT. Protein product: CASSLDFGTGREAFF.

This chain links TRBV6-5 with TRBJ2-1; the match to TRBD2 covers 12 bases. Germline loops: CDR1 MNHEY, CDR2 SVGAGI. Trimming took 6 bases from V and 7 from J; bases not matched to a gene: 7. This CDR3 region has 15 residues. The CDR3 DNA is TGTGCCAGCAGGCCAACTAGCGGGGGGCGTAATGAGCAGTTCTTC. As protein: CASRPTSGGRNEQFF.

The V call is TRBV5-4, the J call TRBJ2-7, with D unclear. Trimming removed 2 bases at V and 2 bases at J, with 11 bases between. CDR3 length: 14 residues. Germline V gene data show CDR1 as SGHNT and CDR2 as YYREEE (reference sequence). CDR3 nucleotides: TGTGCCAGCAGCTTAACCGCCCTAACCTACGAGCAGTACTTC. Its translation is CASSLTALTYEQYF.

CDR3 sequence reads: CASSYSSDRSLTF. The CDR3 DNA follows: TGTGCCAGCAGTTACTCCTCGGACAGATCCCTGACTTTC. V and J are TRBV6-5 and TRBJ2-6; D might be TRBD1 (6 bases). Germline CDR1 MNHEY, CDR2 SVGAGI. The CDR3 covers 13 residues. With 0 bases removed from V and 15 bases from J, the gap between germline ends came to 12 bases.

The V call is TRBV6-1, the J call TRBJ1-1; the match to TRBD1 covers 9 bases. This CDR3 contains 13 residues. Germline values: CDR1 MNHNS, CDR2 SASEGT. V was clipped by 4 bases and J by 8 bases; unmatched bases: 5. The CDR3 loop reads CASSALGTGEAFF. In nucleotides, the CDR3 is TGTGCCAGCAGTGCCCTCGGGACAGGGGAAGCTTTCTTT.

This chain links TRBV27 with TRBJ2-5; TRBD2 is a possible D gene (6 bases). Near its end, the DNA agrees better with TRBJ2-7, so the J call may be wrong. CDR1 is MNHEY and CDR2 is SMNVEV in the germline V gene (reference sequence). The CDR3 is made up of 14 amino acids. The CDR3 region is CASSPRDFSYEQYF. Here the CDR3 DNA reads TGTGCCAGCAGTCCGCGGGACTTCTCCTACGAGCAGTACTTC.

The J gene is TRBJ1-2, the V gene TRBV6-1; no clear D. Per the germline V gene, CDR1 is MNHNS and CDR2 is SASEGT. This CDR3 is 14 amino acids long. Trimming removed 3 bases at V and 1 base at J, with 9 bases between. The CDR3 region is CASSDPGGNYGYTF. The CDR3 DNA sequence: TGTGCCAGCAGTGACCCCGGCGGTAACTATGGCTACACCTTC.

V gene TRBV6-1 combines with J gene TRBJ2-7; perhaps TRBD1 as D (5 bases). Germline V gene data show CDR1 as MNHNS and CDR2 as SASEGT. This CDR3 has 16 residues. V gave up 2 bases and J gave up 5 bases, with 19 bases separating them. This CDR3 reads CASSEFAAVKGDEQYF. CDR3 in DNA: TGTGCCAGCAGTGAATTTGCGGCCGTGAAAGGGGACGAGCAGTACTTC.

The V gene is TRBV15, the J gene TRBJ1-4; perhaps TRBD1 as D (6 bases). Germline V gene sequence: CDR1 LNHNV, CDR2 YYDKDF (reference sequence). The V and J ends lost 0 bases and 4 bases respectively, with 21 bases between them. The CDR3 is made up of 19 amino acids. CDR3 sequence reads: CATSRDAGKGGVSNEKLFF. The CDR3, as DNA: TGTGCCACCAGCAGAGATGCAGGCAAGGGGGGGGTTAGTAATGAAAAACTGTTTTTT. Filled out from reference TRBV15 and TRBJ1-4, the complete variable domain reads DAMVIQNPRYQVTQFGKPVTLSCSQTLNHNVMYWYQQKSSQAPKLLFHYYDKDFNNEADTPDNFQSRRPNTSFCFLDIRSPGLGDTAMYLCATSRDAGKGGVSNEKLFFGSGTQLSVL.

This sequence joins TRBV9 and TRBJ2-3; 8 bases agree with TRBD1. The length of the CDR3 is 14 residues. In germline, CDR1 is SGDLS, CDR2 YYNGEE. J lost 8 bases, V lost 6 bases, and 11 bases had no gene match. This CDR3 is CASNLGTGSSTQYF. The CDR3 DNA sequence: TGTGCCAGCAACCTCGGGACAGGTTCGAGTACGCAGTATTTT. Full variable domain (rest looked up from reference TRBV9 and TRBJ2-3): DSGVTQTPKHLITATGQRVTLRCSPRSGDLSVYWYQQSLDQGLQFLIQYYNGEERAKGNILERFSAQQFPDLHSELNLSSLELGDSALYFCASNLGTGSSTQYFGPGTRLTVL.

This rearrangement joins TRBV2 to TRBJ1-2; no definite D call. CDR1 is SNHLY, CDR2 FYNNEI, per germline. The CDR3 contains 12 residues. Trimming removed 7 bases from V and 8 bases from J, with 14 bases in between. CDR3 nucleotide sequence: TGTGCCAGCACTTATCACTTGGGCGGCTACACCTTC. Its translation: CASTYHLGGYTF.

V gene TRBV27 combines with J gene TRBJ2-7; 11 bases map to TRBD1. Trimming took 6 bases from V and 5 from J; bases not matched to a gene: 6. CDR1 is MNHEY and CDR2 is SMNVEV in the germline V gene (reference sequence). The CDR3 consists of 14 residues. The CDR3 nucleotides are TGTGCCAGCAGCTCCGGGACAGGGGGGCACGAGCAGTACTTC. It is translated as CASSSGTGGHEQYF.

The rearrangement uses TRBV19 and TRBJ1-6, with D possibly TRBD1 on 5 matching bases. The CDR3 is 15 residues long. V was pared by 5 bases and J by 6 bases, with 14 bases between. Germline V gives CDR1 LNHDA, CDR2 SQIVND (reference sequence). CDR3 in DNA: TGTGCCAGTAGTTGGGGCAGCGGGGGTAATTCACCCCTCCACTTT. Its translation is CASSWGSGGNSPLHF.